The entry that follows covers one T cell receptor beta chain sequence. Here immunoSEQ multiplex PCR was the method, and the copy in TCRdb shows in-frame clones only, minus some. The sample holds more than 2 million clones, just under 95% seen once. Terminally differentiated effector memory CD45RA+ cells were excluded by CCR7 positive selection of CD45RO-negative cells. These data are taken from a study of shared clonotypes between healthy human individuals. V gave up 0 bases and J gave up 3 bases, with 9 bases separating them. The CDR3 spans 15 residues. CDR1 SGDLS and CDR2 YYNGEE come from the germline V gene.

V is TRBV9 and J is TRBJ1-4; no firm D call. This receptor was identified in a man aged 18 to 29 in good health. Some clones in this sample may be carry-over from other donors' samples. Sequencing was performed on naive CD8+ T cells from PBMCs. DNA of the CDR3: TGTGCCAGCAGCGTAGAAGGTCAGCCTAATGAAAAACTGTTTTTT. Protein product: CASSVEGQPNEKLFF. Complete variable domain (other parts from reference TRBV9 and TRBJ1-4): DSGVTQTPKHLITATGQRVTLRCSPRSGDLSVYWYQQSLDQGLQFLIQYYNGEERAKGNILERFSAQQFPDLHSELNLSSLELGDSALYFCASSVEGQPNEKLFFGSGTQLSVL.